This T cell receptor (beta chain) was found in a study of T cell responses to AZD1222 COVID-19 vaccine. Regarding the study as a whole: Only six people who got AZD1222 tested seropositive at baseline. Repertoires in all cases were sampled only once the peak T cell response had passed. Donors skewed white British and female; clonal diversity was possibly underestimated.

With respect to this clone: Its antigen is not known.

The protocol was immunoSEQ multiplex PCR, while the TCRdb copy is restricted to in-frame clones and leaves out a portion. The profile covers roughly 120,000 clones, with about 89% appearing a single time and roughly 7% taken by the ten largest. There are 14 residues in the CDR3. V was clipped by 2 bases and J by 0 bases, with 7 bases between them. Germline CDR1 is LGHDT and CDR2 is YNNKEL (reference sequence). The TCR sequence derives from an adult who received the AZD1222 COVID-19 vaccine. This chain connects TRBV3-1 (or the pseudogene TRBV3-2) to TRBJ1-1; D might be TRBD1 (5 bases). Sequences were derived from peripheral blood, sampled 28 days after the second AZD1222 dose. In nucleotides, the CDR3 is TGTGCCAGCAGCCAATTGACAGTGAACACTGAAGCTTTCTTT. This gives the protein CASSQLTVNTEAFF.